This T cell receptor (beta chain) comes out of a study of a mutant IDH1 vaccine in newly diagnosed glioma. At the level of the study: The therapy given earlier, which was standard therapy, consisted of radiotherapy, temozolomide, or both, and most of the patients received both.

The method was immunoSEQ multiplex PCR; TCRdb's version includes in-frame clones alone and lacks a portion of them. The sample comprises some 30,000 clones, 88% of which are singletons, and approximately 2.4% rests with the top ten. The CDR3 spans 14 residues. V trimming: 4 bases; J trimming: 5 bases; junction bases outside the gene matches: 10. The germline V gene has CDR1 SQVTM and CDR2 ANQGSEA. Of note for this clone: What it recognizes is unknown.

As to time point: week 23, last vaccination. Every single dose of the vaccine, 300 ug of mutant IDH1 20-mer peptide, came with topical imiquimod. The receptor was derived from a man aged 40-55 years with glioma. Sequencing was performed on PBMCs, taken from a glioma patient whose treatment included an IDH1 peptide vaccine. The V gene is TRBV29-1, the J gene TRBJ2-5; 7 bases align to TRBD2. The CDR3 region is CSVGVAGVGETQYF. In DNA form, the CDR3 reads TGCAGCGTTGGGGTGGCGGGAGTGGGTGAGACCCAGTACTTC.